This passage covers 10 T cell receptor beta chains from one sample sequenced in a study of blood T cell repertoires in COVID-19 (dated by TCRdb to 2019 to 2021). Libraries were prepared through the immunoSEQ multiplex PCR assay. Held by TCRdb, this immuneACCESS table contains in-frame sequences only and omits some clones. Under half of the omission traces to an unresolved V gene where checked; the cause of the rest is unknown. In all, the sample holds some 120,000 clones, and more than 75% of those were seen once. Roughly 2.2% of the sample goes to the ten largest clones. The sample comprised peripheral blood. The receptors stem from a woman aged 45-65 years with acute or convalescent COVID-19.

This chain connects TRBV7-3 to TRBJ1-2; TRBD1 matches at 7 bases. Germline loops: CDR1 SGHTA, CDR2 FQGTGA. V lost 4 bases to trimming and J lost 7 bases; unmatched junction nucleotides: 6. The CDR3 totals 13 residues. DNA for the CDR3: TGTGCCAGCAGCTCTGCAGGGGGAAGTGGCTACACCTTC. Translating gives CASSSAGGSGYTF.

The chain joins TRBV27 to TRBJ2-7; TRBD2 is a possible D gene (6 bases). Trimming shortened V by 2 bases and J by 5 bases, and 19 bases separated the two germline ends. CDR1 and CDR2 (germline): MNHEY, SMNVEV (reference sequence). The CDR3 is made up of 16 amino acids. Written as DNA, the CDR3 is TGTGCCAGCAGTTTAATTCCTACCTATGAGCGGGACGAGCAGTACTTC. Translation gives CASSLIPTYERDEQYF.

The rearrangement uses TRBV7-9 and TRBJ2-3; 7 nucleotides align to TRBD2. V dropped 1 base and J dropped 3; count of bases not matched to a gene: 4. The CDR3 length is 15 residues. Germline CDR1 is SEHNR and CDR2 is FQNEAQ (reference sequence). This chain's CDR3 is CASSLEAGVTDTQYF. Here the CDR3 DNA reads TGTGCCAGCAGCTTAGAGGCGGGAGTGACAGATACGCAGTATTTT.

CDR3 in amino acids: CASSMGQGNYGYTF. As DNA, the CDR3 is TGTGCCAGCAGTATGGGACAGGGGAACTATGGCTACACCTTC. The rearrangement uses TRBV6-5 and TRBJ1-2, with TRBD1 matching 10 bases. The germline V gene has CDR1 MNHEY and CDR2 SVGAGI. The trim removed 5 bases at V and 2 bases at J, leaving 2 bases unmatched. The length of the CDR3 is 14 residues.

The chain uses TRBV18 and TRBJ2-5; the D gene is possibly TRBD1 (7 bases). V lost 3 bases and J 5 bases, leaving 16 bases between the germline ends. From germline, CDR1 is KGHSH and CDR2 LQKENI. The CDR3 has 15 amino acids. The CDR3 DNA reads TGTGCCAGCTCACCGGGCTGGACAGGAGGGGAGACCCAGTACTTC. The encoded protein is CASSPGWTGGETQYF. Looking up the rest from reference TRBV18 and TRBJ2-5 gives the full variable domain: NAGVMQNPRHLVRRRGQEARLRCSPMKGHSHVYWYRQLPEEGLKFMVYLQKENIIDESGMPKERFSAEFPKEGPSILRIQQVVRGDSAAYFCASSPGWTGGETQYFGPGTRLLVL.

The chain joins TRBV12-3 or TRBV12-4 to TRBJ1-3; D remains unclear. The length of the CDR3 is 13 residues. The germline V and J ends were trimmed by 11 bases and 4 bases, with 15 bases remaining between them. The CDR3 protein is CALGVTGGNTIYF. Here the CDR3 DNA reads TGTGCCCTGGGCGTCACCGGAGGAAACACCATATATTTT.

The V call is TRBV18, the J call TRBJ2-3, with 12 bases that match TRBD2. CDR3 length: 14 amino acids. The V gene's germline CDR1 is KGHSH and CDR2 LQKENI. After removal of 5 bases from V and 7 bases from J, the junction contained 4 bases not matched to a gene. DNA of the CDR3: TGTGCCAGCTCAGCACTAGCGGGAGGCAATACGCAGTATTTT. Residues: CASSALAGGNTQYF.

The chain has TRBV24-1 and TRBJ2-5; a weak D match, TRBD2 (6 bases). The CDR3 is made up of 13 amino acids. Between the trimmed V and J ends, which lost 3 bases and 7 bases, there was a span of 11 bases. Germline lookup yields CDR1 KGHDR and CDR2 SFDVKD. Here the CDR3 reads CATSDGGEVTQYF. The CDR3 DNA sequence: TGTGCCACCAGTGATGGTGGGGAGGTGACCCAGTACTTC.

The rearrangement uses TRBV9 and TRBJ2-1; D might be TRBD1 (6 bases). The CDR3 is 16 residues long. Between the trimmed V and J ends, which lost 0 bases and 3 bases, there was a span of 13 bases. From germline, CDR1 is SGDLS and CDR2 YYNGEE. This CDR3 is CASSVDTGIFYNEQFF. CDR3 sequence (DNA): TGTGCCAGCAGCGTAGACACAGGGATATTCTACAATGAGCAGTTCTTC.

The chain uses TRBV19 and TRBJ2-5; TRBD1 aligns across 9 bases. Germline CDR1 reads LNHDA; CDR2 reads SQIVND (reference sequence). V shed 5 bases, J shed 4 bases, and the junction held 8 bases outside the gene matches. The CDR3 length is 15 residues. The CDR3 is CASSVGTGTIETQYF. CDR3 nucleotide sequence: TGTGCCAGTAGTGTCGGGACAGGGACGATAGAGACCCAGTACTTC.